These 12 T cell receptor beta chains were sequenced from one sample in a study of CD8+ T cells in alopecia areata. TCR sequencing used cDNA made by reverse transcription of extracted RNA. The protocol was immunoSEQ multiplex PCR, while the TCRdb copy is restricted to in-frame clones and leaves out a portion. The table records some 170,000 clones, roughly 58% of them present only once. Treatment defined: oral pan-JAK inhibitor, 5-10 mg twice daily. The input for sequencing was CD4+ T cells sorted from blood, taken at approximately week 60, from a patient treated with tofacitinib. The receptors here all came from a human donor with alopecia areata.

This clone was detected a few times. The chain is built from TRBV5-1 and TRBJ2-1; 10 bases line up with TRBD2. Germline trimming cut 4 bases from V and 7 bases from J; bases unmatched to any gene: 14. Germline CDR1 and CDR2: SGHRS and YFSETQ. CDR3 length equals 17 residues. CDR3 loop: CASSRSTSGEPTNEQFF. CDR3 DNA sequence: TGCGCCAGCAGCCGTTCCACTAGCGGGGAACCGACAAATGAGCAGTTCTTC.

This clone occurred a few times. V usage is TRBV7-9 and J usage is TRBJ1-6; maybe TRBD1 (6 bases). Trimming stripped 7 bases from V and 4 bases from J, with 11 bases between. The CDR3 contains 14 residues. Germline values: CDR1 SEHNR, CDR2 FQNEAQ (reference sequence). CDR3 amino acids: CASTWGQYNSPLHF. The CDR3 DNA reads TGTGCCAGCACTTGGGGGCAGTATAATTCACCCCTCCACTTT.

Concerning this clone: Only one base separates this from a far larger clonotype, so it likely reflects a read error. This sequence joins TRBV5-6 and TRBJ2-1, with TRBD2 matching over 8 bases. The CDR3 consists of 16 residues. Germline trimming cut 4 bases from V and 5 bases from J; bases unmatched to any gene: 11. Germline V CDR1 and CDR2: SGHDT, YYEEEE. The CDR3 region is CASSPLGGGIDNEQFF. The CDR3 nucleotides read TGTGCCAGCAGCCCATTAGGCGGGGGGATTGACAATGAGCAGTTCTTC.

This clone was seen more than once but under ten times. DNA of the CDR3: TGTGCCAGCAGCGCCCCTCCACGGACAGGGGTGGTCGCTGAAGCTTTCTTT. This gives the protein CASSAPPRTGVVAEAFF. V and J are TRBV5-4 and TRBJ1-1; TRBD1 matches 9 bases. This CDR3 spans 17 amino acids. J lost 6 bases, V lost 4 bases, and 16 bases had no gene match. The germline V gene encodes CDR1 SGHNT and CDR2 YYREEE (reference sequence).

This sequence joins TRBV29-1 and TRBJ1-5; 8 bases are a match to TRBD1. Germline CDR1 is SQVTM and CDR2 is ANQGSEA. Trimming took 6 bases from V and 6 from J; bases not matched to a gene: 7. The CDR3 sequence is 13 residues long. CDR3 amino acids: CSVAGQGRQPQHF. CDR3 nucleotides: TGCAGCGTCGCAGGACAGGGACGTCAGCCCCAGCATTTT.

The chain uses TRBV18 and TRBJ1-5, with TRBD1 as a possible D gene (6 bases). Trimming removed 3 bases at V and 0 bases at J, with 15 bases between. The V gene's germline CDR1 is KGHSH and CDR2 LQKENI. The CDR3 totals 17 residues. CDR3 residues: CASSPGPGAYSNQPQHF. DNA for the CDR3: TGTGCCAGCTCACCTGGGCCAGGGGCATATAGCAATCAGCCCCAGCATTTT.

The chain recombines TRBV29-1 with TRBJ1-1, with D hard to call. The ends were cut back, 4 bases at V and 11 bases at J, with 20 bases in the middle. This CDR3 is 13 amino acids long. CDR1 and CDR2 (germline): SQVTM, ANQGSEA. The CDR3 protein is CSVAQKLRPGAFF. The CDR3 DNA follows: TGCAGCGTTGCGCAAAAGCTACGACCAGGCGCTTTCTTT.

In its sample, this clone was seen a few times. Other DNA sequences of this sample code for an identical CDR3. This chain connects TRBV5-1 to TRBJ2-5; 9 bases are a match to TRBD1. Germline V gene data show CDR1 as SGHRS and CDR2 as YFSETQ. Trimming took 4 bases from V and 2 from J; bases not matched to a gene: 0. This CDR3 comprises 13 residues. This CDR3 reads CASSGTGQETQYF. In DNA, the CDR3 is TGCGCCAGCAGCGGGACAGGGCAAGAGACCCAGTACTTC.

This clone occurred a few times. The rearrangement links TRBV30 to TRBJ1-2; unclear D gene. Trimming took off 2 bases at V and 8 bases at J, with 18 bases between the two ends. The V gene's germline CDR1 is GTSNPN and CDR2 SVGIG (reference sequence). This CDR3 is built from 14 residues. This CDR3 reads CAWSKPPTTGGYTF. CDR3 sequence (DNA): TGTGCCTGGAGTAAGCCACCTACCACCGGCGGCTACACCTTC.

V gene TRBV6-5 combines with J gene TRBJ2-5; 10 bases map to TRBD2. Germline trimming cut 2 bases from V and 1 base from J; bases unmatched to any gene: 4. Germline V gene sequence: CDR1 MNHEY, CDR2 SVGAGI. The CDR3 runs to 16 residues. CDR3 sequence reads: CASSYRGTSVQETQYF. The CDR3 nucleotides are TGTGCCAGCAGTTACAGGGGGACTAGCGTCCAAGAGACCCAGTACTTC.

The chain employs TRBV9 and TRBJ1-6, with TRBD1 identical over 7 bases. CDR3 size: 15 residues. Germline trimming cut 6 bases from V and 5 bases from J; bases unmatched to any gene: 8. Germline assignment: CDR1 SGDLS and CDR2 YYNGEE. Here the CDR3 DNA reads TGTGCCAGCACTACAGGGACAGTGGATAATTCACCCCTCCACTTT. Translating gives CASTTGTVDNSPLHF.

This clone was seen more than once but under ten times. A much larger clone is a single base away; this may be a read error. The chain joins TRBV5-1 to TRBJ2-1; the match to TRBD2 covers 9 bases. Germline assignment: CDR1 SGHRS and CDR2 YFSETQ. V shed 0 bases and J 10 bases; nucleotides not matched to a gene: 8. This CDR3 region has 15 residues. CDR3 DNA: TGCGCCAGCAGCTTGGATGGGCGGACTAGCGACGAGCAGTTCTTC. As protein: CASSLDGRTSDEQFF.